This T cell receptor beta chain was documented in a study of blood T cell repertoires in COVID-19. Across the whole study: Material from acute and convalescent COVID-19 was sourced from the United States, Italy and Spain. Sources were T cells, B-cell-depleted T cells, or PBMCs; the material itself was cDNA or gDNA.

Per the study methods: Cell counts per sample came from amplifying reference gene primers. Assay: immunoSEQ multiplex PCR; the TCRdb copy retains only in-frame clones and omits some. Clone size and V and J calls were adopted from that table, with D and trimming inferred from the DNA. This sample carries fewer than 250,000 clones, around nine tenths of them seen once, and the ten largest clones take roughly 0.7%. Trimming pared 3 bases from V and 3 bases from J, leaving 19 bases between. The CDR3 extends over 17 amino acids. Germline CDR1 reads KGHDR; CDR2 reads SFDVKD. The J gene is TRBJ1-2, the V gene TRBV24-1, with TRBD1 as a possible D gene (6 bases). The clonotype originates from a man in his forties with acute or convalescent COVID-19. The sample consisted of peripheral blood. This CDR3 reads CATSDHTPPGQHYGYTF. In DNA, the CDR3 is TGTGCCACCAGTGATCATACGCCCCCGGGACAACACTATGGCTACACCTTC.